A single sample gave rise to the 15 T cell receptor beta chains below, sequenced in a study of T cells in Graves' hyperthyroidism and ophthalmopathy (dated by TCRdb to between 2019 and 2020). Library prep was done by multiplex PCR. Data came from an Illumina HiSeq 2000. TCR beta CDR3 regions were amplified from RNA transcripts. The TCR CDR3 was subjected to a first round of RT-PCR using the HTBI primer set and the Qiagen OneStep RT-PCR kit. The public sequencing data were trimmed at Q25 with fastp and processed into clonotypes with MiXCR by TCRdb, which kept only in-frame beta chains. Rows merge per CDR3 protein into single entries with the most common DNA and genes. This sample gives about 520,000 distinct CDR3 sequences in total; about 24% of them show up just once. Of the sample, approximately 10% falls within the top ten clones. The specimen was blood. These receptor sequences come from a woman younger than 45 with Graves' ophthalmopathy.

This clonotype has a count of ten or more. The V call is TRBV5-1, the J call TRBJ2-5, with no clear D. The germline V and J ends were trimmed by 7 bases and 2 bases, with 6 bases remaining between them. CDR3 size: 11 residues. CDR1 is SGHRS, CDR2 YFSETQ, per germline. The CDR3 DNA reads as TGCGCCAGCGGCAGTCAAGAGACCCAGTACTTC. Residues: CASGSQETQYF.

This clonotype came up a few times. V is TRBV27 and J is TRBJ2-7; either TRBD1 or TRBD2 may supply D (5 bases each). This CDR3 spans 15 amino acids. Germline CDR1 MNHEY, CDR2 SMNVEV (reference sequence). Trimming stripped 7 bases from V and 2 bases from J, with 18 bases between. CDR3 in amino acids: CASKPGTDPTYEQYF. CDR3 nucleotide sequence: TGTGCCAGCAAGCCCGGGACCGACCCTACCTACGAGCAGTACTTC.

The chain links TRBV7-2 to TRBJ2-7; no clear D. Germline V gene data show CDR1 as SGHTA and CDR2 as FQGNSA. The CDR3 covers 15 residues. Between the trimmed V and J ends, which lost 1 base and 2 bases, there was a span of 12 bases. In DNA, the CDR3 is TGTGCCAGCAGCTTAGGGAACAGATTAACCTACGAGCAGTACTTC. Its protein product is CASSLGNRLTYEQYF.

This clonotype was found many times. The rearrangement uses TRBV10-2 and TRBJ1-2; D ambiguous. This CDR3 spans 14 amino acids. CDR1 WSHSY and CDR2 SAAADI come from the germline V gene. V lost 2 bases and J lost 4, with 11 bases in between. The CDR3 coding sequence is TGCGCCAGCAGTGAGAATGAGTCACCCTATGGCTACACCTTC. This gives the protein CASSENESPYGYTF.

This clonotype has more than one count but fewer than ten. V and J are TRBV4-2 and TRBJ2-7; no clear D. This CDR3 has 13 residues. Per the germline V gene, CDR1 is LGHNA and CDR2 is YNFKEQ. V was clipped by 6 bases and J by 5 bases, with 14 bases between them. Written as DNA, the CDR3 is TGTGCCAGCAGTCAACCCCAGTTCGACGAGCAGTACTTC. This gives the protein CASSQPQFDEQYF.

The chain employs TRBV11-1 and TRBJ2-7, with unresolved D. V was pared by 5 bases and J by 0 bases, with 17 bases between. Germline V gene data show CDR1 as SGHAT and CDR2 as FQDESV (reference sequence). The CDR3 sequence is 16 residues long. Written as DNA, the CDR3 is TGTGCCAGCAGCCCTCACCGGACCTACAGCTCCTACGAGCAGTACTTC. Protein product: CASSPHRTYSSYEQYF.

In regard to this clonotype: Since no conserved phenylalanine or tryptophan closes the CDR3, a read error is the likely cause. This rearrangement joins TRBV28 to TRBJ1-1, with 8 positions matching TRBD1. V gave up 5 bases and J gave up 7 bases; unmatched junction bases: 9. Germline V gives CDR1 MDHEN, CDR2 SYDVKM. CDR3 size: 14 residues. CDR3 sequence: CASSPGQGFGEAFY. DNA of the CDR3: TGTGCCAGCAGTCCTGGACAGGGTTTCGGTGAAGCTTTCTAT.

This clonotype was seen many times. The junction and the germline gene differ at one end; a read error may be behind it. The chain joins TRBV4-1 to TRBJ1-1; TRBD1 might be the D (5 bases). Germline lookup yields CDR1 MGHRA and CDR2 YSYEKL. The length of the CDR3 is 14 residues. DNA for the CDR3: TGCGCCAGCAGCAACGATGGGGCTAGAACTGAAGCTCTCTTT. The encoded protein is CASSNDGARTEALF.

This clonotype was seen ten or more times. The V gene is TRBV6-2 or TRBV6-3, the J gene TRBJ2-5; D uncertain. From germline, CDR1 is MNHEY and CDR2 SVGEGT. Trimming left V 3 bases short and J 12 bases short, with 17 bases between. The CDR3 sequence is 13 residues long. In DNA form, the CDR3 reads TGTGCCAGCAGTTATGCCTTCCAGGCCCATAAGTACTTC. Protein product: CASSYAFQAHKYF.

This clonotype was counted at least ten times. The rearrangement joins TRBV28 to TRBJ2-7; D possibly corresponds to TRBD2 (6 bases). Germline lookup yields CDR1 MDHEN and CDR2 SYDVKM. This CDR3 has 15 residues. V was cut by 6 bases and J by 2 bases, with 17 bases left in between. DNA of the CDR3: TGTGCCAGCAGCACCCCCGGGACTCTTACCTACGAGCAGTACTTC. Translated: CASSTPGTLTYEQYF. The variable domain in full, with the rest retrieved from reference TRBV28 and TRBJ2-7, is DVKVTQSSRYLVKRTGEKVFLECVQDMDHENMFWYRQDPGLGLRLIYFSYDVKMKEKGDIPEGYSVSREKKERFSLILESASTNQTSMYLCASSTPGTLTYEQYFGPGTRLTVT.

This chain joins TRBV27 and TRBJ1-5, with 9 bases that match TRBD1. The germline gives CDR1 MNHEY, CDR2 SMNVEV (reference sequence). V lost 3 bases to trimming and J lost 7 bases; unmatched junction nucleotides: 7. The CDR3 has 15 residues. CDR3 sequence reads: CASSLSTGGGQPQHF. CDR3 DNA sequence: TGTGCCAGCAGTTTGTCTACAGGGGGCGGACAGCCCCAGCATTTT.

This clonotype came up many times. The rearrangement links TRBV29-1 to TRBJ2-7; TRBD2 agrees at 7 bases. V was clipped by 7 bases and J by 6 bases; unmatched bases: 6. This CDR3 region has 11 residues. The germline CDR1 and CDR2 sequences are SQVTM and ANQGSEA. Written as DNA, the CDR3 is TGCAGCGGCGGACTAGAGTTCGAGCAGTACTTC. Translation gives CSGGLEFEQYF.

This clonotype was recorded at least ten times. This chain uses TRBV27 with TRBJ1-2; D ambiguous. Per germline, CDR1 MNHEY and CDR2 SMNVEV (reference sequence). The CDR3 covers 13 residues. Deletions cut 2 bases from V and 5 bases from J, with 9 bases between. The CDR3 protein is CASSLGPPYGYTF. CDR3 DNA sequence: TGTGCCAGCAGTTTAGGCCCTCCATATGGCTACACCTTC.

Of note for this clonotype: The junction does not match germline at one end; this may be a read error. The chain couples TRBV5-6 to TRBJ1-5; TRBD1 is a possible D gene (5 bases). This CDR3 is built from 14 residues. The germline V gene encodes CDR1 SGHDT and CDR2 YYEEEE. In DNA form, the CDR3 reads TGTGCCAGCAGCCCTGACAGAAACAATCAGCCCCAGCGTTTT. Protein product: CASSPDRNNQPQRF.

This clonotype was seen ten or more times. This sequence joins TRBV6-1 and TRBJ2-7; 9 bases fit TRBD1. V lost 5 bases, J lost 4 bases, and 9 bases stayed unmatched. CDR3 length: 15 amino acids. The germline gives CDR1 MNHNS, CDR2 SASEGT. As DNA, the CDR3 is TGTGCCAGCAGTCGAGAGGACGGGACAGGGTACGAGCAGTACTTC. This gives the protein CASSREDGTGYEQYF.